Listed here are 12 T cell receptor beta chains from one sample, sequenced in a study of metastatic and nonmetastatic thyroid tumors. No treatment of any kind had been given to any patient before thyroid surgery. TCRdb re-clonotyped the PCR reads through MiXCR. The data contain some 37,000 clones, more than 45% of them singletons. The sample comprised tumor tissue. The receptors here all came from a male donor with papillary thyroid cancer or a benign thyroid nodule (not recorded which). Some clones in this sample may be carry-over from other donors' samples.

The chain is built from TRBV13 and TRBJ2-1; D may be TRBD2 (6 bases). This CDR3 spans 15 amino acids. The ends were cut back, 5 bases at V and 5 bases at J, with 16 bases in the middle. Per germline, CDR1 PRHDT and CDR2 FYEKMQ (reference sequence). CDR3 loop: CASSQRGGTNNEQFF. Written as DNA, the CDR3 is TGTGCCAGCAGCCAGAGGGGCGGGACCAACAATGAGCAGTTCTTC.

The chain carries TRBV5-5 and TRBJ2-7; 7 bases align to TRBD2. The CDR3 totals 16 residues. Germline trimming cut 4 bases from V and 4 bases from J; bases unmatched to any gene: 14. The germline gives CDR1 SGHKS, CDR2 YYEKEE (reference sequence). The CDR3 is CASSPSPGLAEYEQYF. The CDR3 nucleotides are TGTGCCAGCAGCCCGTCGCCGGGGCTAGCGGAATACGAGCAGTACTTC.

This clone turned up a few times. V and J are TRBV6-4 and TRBJ2-2, with 8 nucleotides matching TRBD1. V lost 5 bases and J lost 4; bases outside the gene matches: 9. The CDR3 length is 16 residues. Germline V lookup: CDR1 MRHNA, CDR2 SNTAGT. The CDR3 sequence is CASSQSTGGGTGELFF. In DNA form, the CDR3 reads TGTGCCAGCAGTCAATCAACAGGGGGAGGCACCGGGGAGCTGTTTTTT.

The chain has TRBV11-2 and TRBJ2-7; 13 bases are a match to TRBD2. Looked up from germline, CDR1 is SGHAT and CDR2 is FQNNGV. With 5 bases clipped from V and 0 bases from J, the junction kept 7 bases outside the gene matches. The CDR3 spans 17 residues. The CDR3 coding sequence is TGTGCCAGCAGCCAGGGACTAGCGGGATTAACCTCCTACGAGCAGTACTTC. It is translated as CASSQGLAGLTSYEQYF. The full variable domain, completed using reference TRBV11-2 and TRBJ2-7, is EAGVAQSPRYKIIEKRQSVAFWCNPISGHATLYWYQQILGQGPKLLIQFQNNGVVDDSQLPKDRFSAERLKGVDSTLKIQPAKLEDSAVYLCASSQGLAGLTSYEQYFGPGTRLTVT.

This clone was found a few times. The chain uses TRBV10-3 and TRBJ1-5; D possibly corresponds to TRBD1 (6 bases). The CDR3 runs 15 residues. V was clipped by 4 bases and J by 0 bases, with 10 bases between them. Germline V gene lookup returns CDR1 ENHRY and CDR2 SYGVKD. Written as DNA, the CDR3 is TGTGCCATCAGTGTGGGGACATATAGCAATCAGCCCCAGCATTTT. As protein: CAISVGTYSNQPQHF.

J is TRBJ2-7 and V is TRBV27; D is perhaps TRBD1 or TRBD2 (6 bases each). With 10 bases removed from V and 2 bases from J, the gap between germline ends came to 15 bases. Germline V lookup: CDR1 MNHEY, CDR2 SMNVEV (reference sequence). CDR3 length: 13 amino acids. The CDR3 DNA reads TGTGCCACGGGGGACACTAATACCTACGAGCAGTACTTC. Amino acids: CATGDTNTYEQYF.

This clone showed up just once. The chain employs TRBV9 and TRBJ2-1, with 9 bases fitting TRBD2. J lost 9 bases, V lost 3 bases, and 4 bases had no gene match. The CDR3 extends over 13 amino acids. The germline CDR1 and CDR2 sequences are SGDLS and YYNGEE. In nucleotides, the CDR3 is TGTGCCAGCAGCGGCAGCGGGAGGATTGAGCAGTTCTTC. This codes for CASSGSGRIEQFF. Using reference TRBV9 and TRBJ2-1 for the parts outside the CDR3, the full variable domain is DSGVTQTPKHLITATGQRVTLRCSPRSGDLSVYWYQQSLDQGLQFLIQYYNGEERAKGNILERFSAQQFPDLHSELNLSSLELGDSALYFCASSGSGRIEQFFGPGTRLTVL.

The CDR3 region has the DNA TGTGCCAGCAGTTACTCGGAGACTAGCGGAGGGAACACCGGGGAGCTGTTTTTT. Translating it yields CASSYSETSGGNTGELFF. V is TRBV6-5 and J is TRBJ2-2; 9 nucleotides agree with TRBD2. This CDR3 is 18 amino acids long. The germline V gene encodes CDR1 MNHEY and CDR2 SVGAGI. The trim removed 0 bases at V and 1 base at J, leaving 6 bases unmatched.

The chain carries TRBV11-2 and TRBJ2-1, with 10 bases fitting TRBD2. From germline, CDR1 is SGHAT and CDR2 FQNNGV. The V segment lost 1 base and the J segment 6 bases; nucleotides outside the gene matches: 6. This CDR3 has 16 amino acids. The DNA for the CDR3 is TGTGCCAGCAGCTTAGTCGGTCCTAGCGGGAGCAATGAGCAGTTCTTC. This encodes CASSLVGPSGSNEQFF.

This clone showed up just a few times. The chain carries TRBV2 and TRBJ1-2; tentative D call: TRBD1 (5 bases). Trimming removed 6 bases at V and 7 bases at J, with 18 bases between. Germline CDR1 reads SNHLY; CDR2 reads FYNNEI. The CDR3 totals 14 residues. The CDR3 nucleotides are TGTGCCAGCAGAAAGGGACCGGGTAGTTTTGGCTACACCTTC. Amino acid sequence: CASRKGPGSFGYTF.

This chain links TRBV7-2 with TRBJ1-3; 8 bases align to TRBD1. The CDR3 runs to 13 residues. Germline lookup yields CDR1 SGHTA and CDR2 FQGNSA. With V trimmed by 5 bases and J by 7 bases, 4 bases remained unmatched. CDR3 in DNA: TGTGCCAGCAGCCGGACAGGGTTTAACACCATATATTTT. Amino acids: CASSRTGFNTIYF. Full variable domain (outside the CDR3, taken from reference TRBV7-2 and TRBJ1-3): GAGVSQSPSNKVTEKGKDVELRCDPISGHTALYWYRQSLGQGLEFLIYFQGNSAPDKSGLPSDRFSAERTGGSVSTLTIQRTQQEDSAVYLCASSRTGFNTIYFGEGSWLTVV.

The chain recombines TRBV11-2 with TRBJ2-3; possibly TRBD1 for D (6 bases). Germline values: CDR1 SGHAT, CDR2 FQNNGV. V lost 5 bases and J lost 2, with 17 bases in between. The CDR3 contains 16 residues. CDR3 in amino acids: CASSPHRAGDTDTQYF. The CDR3, as DNA: TGTGCCAGCAGCCCACACAGGGCTGGGGACACAGATACGCAGTATTTT.